Listed below are T cell receptor beta chains from one sample, sequenced in a study of CDR3 diversity in severe acne. A single record per CDR3 protein comes from TCRdb applying MiXCR to the PCR reads. Of tens of thousands of distinct CDR3 sequences in the sample, around 47% were seen once. The sequenced sample was blood. These receptors came from a male donor with severe acne vulgaris. Each CDR3 is given with its conserved first and last residue. The D gene is left open where the match is weak. Not every row has a clone size; where given, it reads once, few, many or a size class.

v_call	j_call	clone_size	d_call	cdr3_aa	cdr3_nt
TRBV7-6	TRBJ1-4	many	-	CASSVRDYEKLFF	TGTGCCAGCAGCGTCAGGGATTACGAAAAACTGTTTTTT
TRBV6-5	TRBJ2-5	few	-	CASSYSSGGFQETQYF	TGTGCCAGCAGTTACTCCTCGGGGGGCTTCCAAGAGACCCAGTACTTC
TRBV20-1	TRBJ2-7	large	-	CSARQEAVYYEQYF	TGCAGTGCTAGACAGGAAGCGGTATACTACGAGCAGTACTTC
TRBV19	TRBJ2-3	-	TRBD2	CASIRLAALPRDTQYF	TGTGCCAGTATCAGACTAGCGGCTCTACCCAGGGATACGCAGTATTTT
TRBV25-1	TRBJ1-2	many	-	CASSHRVGYTF	TGTGCCAGCAGCCACAGGGTAGGCTACACCTTC
TRBV6-6	TRBJ2-7	few	TRBD2	CASSYPLAGGFDEQYF	TGTGCCAGCAGTTACCCCCTAGCGGGAGGGTTCGACGAGCAGTACTTC
TRBV5-6	TRBJ2-3	many	TRBD2	CASRLAGEYTDTQYF	TGTGCCAGCAGACTAGCGGGGGAGTACACAGATACGCAGTATTTT
TRBV25-1	TRBJ1-5	-	-	CASSTQPQHF	TGTGCCAGCAGTACGCAGCCCCAGCATTTT
TRBV7-2	TRBJ2-1	medium-sized	-	CASRPLSYNEQFF	TGTGCCAGCAGACCCCTCTCCTACAATGAGCAGTTCTTC
TRBV6-1	TRBJ1-6	medium-sized	-	CASSEGGGGSPLHF	TGTGCCAGCAGTGAAGGGGGCGGAGGATCACCCCTCCACTTT
TRBV12-5	TRBJ2-7	-	-	CASSFVPFPDEQYF	TGTGCCAGCAGTTTCGTTCCCTTTCCAGACGAGCAGTACTTC
TRBV7-9	TRBJ2-1	many	TRBD2	CASSFVGLAADNEQFF	TGTGCCAGCAGCTTTGTGGGACTAGCGGCGGACAATGAGCAGTTCTTC
TRBV20-1	TRBJ1-5	-	-	CSAREEGRGGGQPQHF	TGCAGTGCTAGAGAAGAAGGGAGGGGCGGTGGGCAGCCCCAGCATTTT
TRBV4-1	TRBJ2-1	many	TRBD2	CASSQDLGLAGRNEQFF	TGCGCCAGCAGCCAAGATCTTGGACTAGCGGGACGCAATGAGCAGTTCTTC
TRBV19	TRBJ2-5	many	-	CASSMGDGTQETQYF	TGTGCCAGTAGTATGGGGGACGGAACACAAGAGACCCAGTACTTC
TRBV24-1	TRBJ2-5	-	-	CATSSSQETQYF	TGTGCCACCAGTTCCAGTCAAGAGACCCAGTACTTC
TRBV19	TRBJ2-2	few	-	CASNWWGGELFF	TGTGCCAGTAATTGGTGGGGCGGGGAGCTGTTTTTT
TRBV25-1	TRBJ2-7	few	-	CATASSYEQYF	TGTGCCACCGCCTCCTCCTACGAGCAGTACTTC
TRBV6-6	TRBJ2-7	-	-	CATLGQGTLESSSYEQYF	TGTGCCACCCTAGGTCAAGGGACTCTCGAATCCAGCTCCTACGAGCAGTACTTC
TRBV14	TRBJ1-2	-	TRBD1	CASSHLGGGHYGYTF	TGTGCCAGCAGCCACTTGGGAGGGGGCCACTATGGCTACACCTTC
TRBV10-3	TRBJ2-6	many	-	CAISESEVVSGANVLTF	TGTGCCATCAGTGAGTCAGAGGTGGTCTCTGGGGCCAACGTCCTGACTTTC
TRBV6-6	TRBJ2-3	many	TRBD2	CASRRHSGGTDTQYF	TGTGCCAGCAGAAGACATAGCGGGGGCACAGATACGCAGTATTTT
TRBV24-1	TRBJ2-7	once	-	CATSDLRDGVSYEQYF	TGTGCCACCAGTGATTTGCGGGACGGAGTCTCCTACGAGCAGTACTTC
TRBV4-1	TRBJ1-2	-	-	CASSQFLTGNYGYTF	TGCGCCAGCAGCCAGTTCCTGACAGGAAACTATGGCTACACCTTC
TRBV25-1	TRBJ1-4	many	TRBD1	CASSKRGTVNEKLFF	TGTGCCAGCAGCAAGAGAGGGACAGTTAATGAAAAACTGTTTTTT
TRBV6-4	TRBJ2-2	medium-sized	-	CASSPTGEGTGELFF	TGTGCCAGCAGCCCGACAGGGGAGGGAACCGGGGAGCTGTTTTTT
TRBV7-2	TRBJ1-2	many	-	CASSPLHGTERPYGYTF	TGTGCCAGCAGCCCACTCCACGGGACGGAAAGGCCCTATGGCTACACCTTC
TRBV19	TRBJ1-5	many	-	CASSGGRDRGNQPQHF	TGTGCCAGTAGTGGGGGAAGGGATCGGGGCAATCAGCCCCAGCATTTT
TRBV20-1	TRBJ2-7	many	TRBD2	CSAREASGRAGYEQYF	TGCAGTGCTAGAGAGGCTAGCGGGAGGGCCGGCTACGAGCAGTACTTC
TRBV10-3	TRBJ2-7	-	-	CAISDSASRYEQYF	TGTGCCATCAGTGATTCCGCGAGCCGCTACGAGCAGTACTTC
TRBV25-1	TRBJ1-1	medium-sized	-	CASSEWRGRNTEAFF	TGTGCCAGCAGTGAATGGAGGGGGAGGAACACTGAAGCTTTCTTT
TRBV2	TRBJ1-4	-	-	CASMGGHLEKLFF	TGTGCCAGCATGGGGGGGCACCTTGAAAAACTGTTTTTT
TRBV18	TRBJ2-3	-	TRBD2	CASSPILAGRTDTQYF	TGTGCCAGCTCACCAATTCTAGCGGGGCGCACAGATACGCAGTATTTT
TRBV6-6	TRBJ2-5	-	-	CASGYSGQTFYQETQYF	TGTGCCAGCGGTTACTCAGGACAGACCTTTTACCAAGAGACCCAGTACTTC
TRBV15	TRBJ1-6	-	-	CATSSQGNSPLHF	TGTGCCACCAGCAGTCAGGGGAATTCACCCCTCCACTTT
TRBV6-5	TRBJ2-7	many	-	CASSWTNPYEQYF	TGTGCCAGCAGTTGGACCAATCCCTACGAGCAGTACTTC
TRBV29-1	TRBJ1-1	many	TRBD1	CSVTTGQITEAFF	TGCAGCGTCACGACGGGACAGATCACTGAAGCTTTCTTT
TRBV24-1	TRBJ1-2	-	-	CATSDLQSGYTF	TGTGCCACCAGTGATTTGCAAAGTGGCTACACCTTC
TRBV7-9	TRBJ1-1	medium-sized	-	CASSLYQGVNTEAFF	TGTGCCAGCAGCTTATACCAGGGAGTGAACACTGAAGCTTTCTTT
TRBV20-1	TRBJ1-5	many	TRBD1	CSARTGDRQPQHF	TGCAGTGCAAGAACAGGGGATCGTCAGCCCCAGCATTTT
TRBV30	TRBJ1-2	-	-	CAWSRDLNYGYTF	TGTGCCTGGAGCCGTGACCTTAACTATGGCTACACCTTC
TRBV20-1	TRBJ2-7	many	TRBD2	CSAREGTSLPYEQYF	TGCAGTGCTAGAGAAGGGACTAGCTTGCCCTACGAGCAGTACTTC
TRBV13	TRBJ2-5	few	TRBD2	CASTPWTSGRTETQYF	TGTGCCAGCACCCCCTGGACTAGCGGGAGAACAGAGACCCAGTACTTC